A selection of T cell receptor beta chains follows, all from one sample in a study of T-cell reconstitution after alpha-beta-depleted transplantation in children. One entry per CDR3 protein results from TCRdb running MiXCR on the PCR reads. The table includes a few hundred thousand distinct CDR3 sequences, about a tenth detected once. This material consisted of PBMCs from the stem cell graft donor, taken from the stem cell graft. These receptors all come from a human donor who donated a stem cell graft to a child with acute myeloid leukemia. Both conserved end residues are trimmed from each CDR3. The D gene is left open where the match is weak. Clone size is stated in some rows and not others, as once, few, many or a class when expanded.

clone size: -; D gene: -; V gene: TRBV21-1; CDR3 protein: ASSNEEGGSPPETQY
clone size: -; D gene: -; V gene: TRBV12-3/TRBV12-4; CDR3 protein: ASRRTGNTEAF
clone size: few; D gene: -; V gene: TRBV3-1; CDR3 protein: ASSLPASGQETQY
clone size: few; D gene: -; V gene: TRBV11-2; CDR3 protein: ASSLANQAINYGYT
clone size: few; D gene: -; V gene: TRBV20-1; CDR3 protein: SAQHPGERGRNTGELF
clone size: few; D gene: TRBD2; V gene: TRBV20-1; CDR3 protein: SAPNPGLAGSYNEQF
clone size: few; D gene: -; V gene: TRBV5-5; CDR3 protein: ASSSRRDGTGELF
clone size: few; D gene: -; V gene: TRBV20-1; CDR3 protein: SATRGASGELF
clone size: -; D gene: -; V gene: TRBV12-3/TRBV12-4; CDR3 protein: ASSFDHLKQF
clone size: -; D gene: -; V gene: TRBV5-1; CDR3 protein: ASSLEDEQY
clone size: once; D gene: -; V gene: TRBV4-3; CDR3 protein: ASSRDIQSTGYNEQF
clone size: -; D gene: TRBD1; V gene: TRBV7-2; CDR3 protein: ASSFTGGGNEKLF
clone size: few; D gene: -; V gene: TRBV10-3; CDR3 protein: AISGQTSVGETQY
clone size: few; D gene: -; V gene: TRBV20-1; CDR3 protein: SAIANTEAF
clone size: many; D gene: TRBD1; V gene: TRBV12-3/TRBV12-4; CDR3 protein: ASSSLQGAGDTQY
clone size: many; D gene: TRBD1; V gene: TRBV5-4; CDR3 protein: AASRGGQVDGYT
clone size: many; D gene: TRBD1; V gene: TRBV28; CDR3 protein: ASSLLQGKAF
clone size: -; D gene: TRBD2; V gene: TRBV12-3/TRBV12-4; CDR3 protein: ASTQGSGGPGETQY
clone size: -; D gene: TRBD1; V gene: TRBV3-1; CDR3 protein: ASSRRDRVPWYEQY
clone size: -; D gene: -; V gene: TRBV7-6; CDR3 protein: ASSLALGLGYEQY
clone size: few; D gene: -; V gene: TRBV16; CDR3 protein: ASSAFTGTSSYNSPLH
clone size: -; D gene: TRBD2; V gene: TRBV12-3/TRBV12-4; CDR3 protein: ASSPGTSGTIGEQF
clone size: many; D gene: -; V gene: TRBV29-1; CDR3 protein: SVGAGTGANVLT
clone size: -; D gene: TRBD1; V gene: TRBV20-1; CDR3 protein: SASLRDRSSYEQY
clone size: -; D gene: TRBD1; V gene: TRBV18; CDR3 protein: ASSTLGQGQETQY
clone size: many; D gene: -; V gene: TRBV9; CDR3 protein: ASSVDPDKK
clone size: -; D gene: TRBD1; V gene: TRBV7-8; CDR3 protein: ASMGPGQGAYEQY
clone size: few; D gene: -; V gene: TRBV7-9; CDR3 protein: ASSSLVGISSYNEQF
clone size: -; D gene: -; V gene: TRBV20-1; CDR3 protein: SARSEGDGRKYNEQF
clone size: few; D gene: TRBD1; V gene: TRBV6-2/TRBV6-3; CDR3 protein: ASSYSGETGGTFRQPQH
clone size: -; D gene: -; V gene: TRBV20-1; CDR3 protein: SAPEGWGQRGQPQH
clone size: few; D gene: TRBD2; V gene: TRBV11-1; CDR3 protein: ASSLLAPPGRAETQY
clone size: -; D gene: -; V gene: TRBV12-3/TRBV12-4; CDR3 protein: ASSLAGKHTEAF
clone size: few; D gene: -; V gene: TRBV11-2; CDR3 protein: ASSLVLGVGYT
clone size: few; D gene: -; V gene: TRBV15; CDR3 protein: ATSRGGGGVKADTQY
clone size: -; D gene: TRBD1; V gene: TRBV5-5; CDR3 protein: ASRRAGTANEKLF
clone size: -; D gene: -; V gene: TRBV12-3/TRBV12-4; CDR3 protein: ASSFYQGLPFGAKNIQY
clone size: few; D gene: TRBD1; V gene: TRBV7-9; CDR3 protein: ASSEGTVNSPLH
clone size: few; D gene: TRBD2; V gene: TRBV25-1; CDR3 protein: AIEAGEGGNEQF
clone size: few; D gene: TRBD1; V gene: TRBV27; CDR3 protein: ASSSGTGGGKLF
clone size: -; D gene: -; V gene: TRBV3-1; CDR3 protein: ASSQDLYEQF
clone size: -; D gene: TRBD1; V gene: TRBV20-1; CDR3 protein: SARVRTGGIDTEAF
clone size: many; D gene: -; V gene: TRBV6-1; CDR3 protein: ASSQMKGFRADTQY
clone size: -; D gene: -; V gene: TRBV4-3; CDR3 protein: ASSDGRETQY
clone size: -; D gene: TRBD2; V gene: TRBV10-3; CDR3 protein: AISGREDSYNEQF
clone size: -; D gene: -; V gene: TRBV5-6; CDR3 protein: ASSLALNIQY
clone size: -; D gene: TRBD1; V gene: TRBV20-1; CDR3 protein: SANRGRNEQY
clone size: many; D gene: TRBD1; V gene: TRBV11-1; CDR3 protein: ASSKRGNRDRGWSTEAF
clone size: -; D gene: -; V gene: TRBV6-5; CDR3 protein: ASSIDSWETQY
clone size: -; D gene: TRBD1; V gene: TRBV6-5; CDR3 protein: ASSYLGQGFGYEQF